This T cell receptor beta chain emerged from a study of T-cell memory formation after mild COVID-19. Turning to the study itself: Largely, TCR clusters stayed within a single donor. Whole-study findings and limits: Confirmation of SARS-CoV-2 specificity was lacking for second-wave clones peaking day 37.

Each CDR3 protein is one row after TCRdb ran MiXCR on the 5' RACE reads. The sample yields 250,000 to 400,000 distinct CDR3 sequences, around an eighth seen once. At least ten counts were recorded for this clonotype. Its specificity is unknown. V lost 0 bases and J lost 5, with 14 bases in between. CDR1 is SGHRS, CDR2 YFSETQ, per germline. The CDR3 consists of 15 residues. The sequenced sample consisted of PBMCs or a T cell subset sorted from them (not recorded which). J is TRBJ2-5 and V is TRBV5-1; a possible D gene is TRBD2 (6 bases). The clonotype originates from a man aged 18 to 29 who had mild COVID-19 (a few samples of this study predate the infection). Cell type and time point are not known. The CDR3 here is CASSLDPGEWETQYF. CDR3 coding DNA: TGCGCCAGCAGCTTGGATCCGGGAGAATGGGAGACCCAGTACTTC. Full variable domain (outside the CDR3, taken from reference TRBV5-1 and TRBJ2-5): KAGVTQTPRYLIKTRGQQVTLSCSPISGHRSVSWYQQTPGQGLQFLFEYFSETQRNKGNFPGRFSGRQFSNSRSEMNVSTLELGDSALYLCASSLDPGEWETQYFGPGTRLLVL.